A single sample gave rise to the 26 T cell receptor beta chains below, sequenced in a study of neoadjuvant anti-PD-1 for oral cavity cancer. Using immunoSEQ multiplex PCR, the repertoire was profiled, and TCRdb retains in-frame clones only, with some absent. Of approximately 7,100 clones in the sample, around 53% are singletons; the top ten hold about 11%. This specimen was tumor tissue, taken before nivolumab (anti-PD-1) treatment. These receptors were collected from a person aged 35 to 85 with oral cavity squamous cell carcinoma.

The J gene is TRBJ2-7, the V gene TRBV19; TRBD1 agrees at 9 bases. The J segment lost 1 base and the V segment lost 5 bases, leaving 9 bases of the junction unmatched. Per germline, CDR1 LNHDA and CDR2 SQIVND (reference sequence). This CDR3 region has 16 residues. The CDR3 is CASSGKGQGSSYEQYF. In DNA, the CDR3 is TGTGCCAGTAGTGGCAAGGGACAGGGATCTTCCTACGAGCAGTACTTC.

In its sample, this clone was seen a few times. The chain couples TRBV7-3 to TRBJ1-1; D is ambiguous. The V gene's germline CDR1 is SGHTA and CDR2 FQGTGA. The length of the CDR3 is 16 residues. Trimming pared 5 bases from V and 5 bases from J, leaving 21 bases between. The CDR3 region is CASSPTAGSIGTEAFF. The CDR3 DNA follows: TGTGCCAGCAGCCCTACGGCGGGCAGTATTGGAACTGAAGCTTTCTTT.

The CDR3 DNA is TGTGCCAGCAGCTTAGGGTCTCACTCCTACAATGAGCAGTTCTTC. Translating gives CASSLGSHSYNEQFF. V usage is TRBV7-3 and J usage is TRBJ2-1, with no clear D. Trimming took off 2 bases at V and 0 bases at J, with 8 bases between the two ends. Germline-derived CDR1 and CDR2 are SGHTA and FQGTGA. The CDR3 has 15 residues.

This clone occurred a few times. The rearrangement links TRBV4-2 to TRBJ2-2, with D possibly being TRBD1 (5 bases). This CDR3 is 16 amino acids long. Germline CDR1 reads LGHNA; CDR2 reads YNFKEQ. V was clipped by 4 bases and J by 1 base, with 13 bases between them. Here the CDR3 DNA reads TGTGCCAGCAGCCTAAGAACAGGCCTGAACACCGGGGAGCTGTTTTTT. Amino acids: CASSLRTGLNTGELFF.

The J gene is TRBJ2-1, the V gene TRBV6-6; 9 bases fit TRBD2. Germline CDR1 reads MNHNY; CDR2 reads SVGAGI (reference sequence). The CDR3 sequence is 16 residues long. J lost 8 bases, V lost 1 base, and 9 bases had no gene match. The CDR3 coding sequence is TGTGCCAGCAGTTACTATGGCGGGAGGGCCGGCGATGAGCAGTTCTTC. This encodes CASSYYGGRAGDEQFF.

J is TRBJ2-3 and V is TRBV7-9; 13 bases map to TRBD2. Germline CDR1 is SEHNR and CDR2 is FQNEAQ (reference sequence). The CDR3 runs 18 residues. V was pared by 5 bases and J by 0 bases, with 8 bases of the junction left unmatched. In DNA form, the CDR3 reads TGTGCCAGCAGCCCCGGACTAGCGGGAGCCACTAGCACAGATACGCAGTATTTT. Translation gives CASSPGLAGATSTDTQYF.

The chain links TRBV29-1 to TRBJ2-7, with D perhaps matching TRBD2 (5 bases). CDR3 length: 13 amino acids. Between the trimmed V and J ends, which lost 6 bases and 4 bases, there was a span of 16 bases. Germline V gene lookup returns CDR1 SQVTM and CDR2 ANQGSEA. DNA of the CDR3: TGCAGCGTCGGGGAAAGCGGTATTTACGAGCAGTACTTC. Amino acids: CSVGESGIYEQYF.

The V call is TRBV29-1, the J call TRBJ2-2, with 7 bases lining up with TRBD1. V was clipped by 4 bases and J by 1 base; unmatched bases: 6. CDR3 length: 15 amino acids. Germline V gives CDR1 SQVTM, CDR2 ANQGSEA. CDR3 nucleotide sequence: TGCAGCGTTGTAAAGGGGGCTTTGAACACCGGGGAGCTGTTTTTT. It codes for CSVVKGALNTGELFF.

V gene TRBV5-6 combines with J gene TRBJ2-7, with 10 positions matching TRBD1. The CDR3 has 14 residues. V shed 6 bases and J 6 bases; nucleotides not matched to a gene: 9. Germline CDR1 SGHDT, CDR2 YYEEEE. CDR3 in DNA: TGTGCCAGCACAAGAGAGGACAGGGGGAGCGAGCAGTACTTC. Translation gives CASTREDRGSEQYF. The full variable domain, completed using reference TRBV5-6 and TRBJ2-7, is DAGVTQSPTHLIKTRGQQVTLRCSPKSGHDTVSWYQQALGQGPQFIFQYYEEEERQRGNFPDRFSGHQFPNYSSELNVNALLLGDSALYLCASTREDRGSEQYFGPGTRLTVT.

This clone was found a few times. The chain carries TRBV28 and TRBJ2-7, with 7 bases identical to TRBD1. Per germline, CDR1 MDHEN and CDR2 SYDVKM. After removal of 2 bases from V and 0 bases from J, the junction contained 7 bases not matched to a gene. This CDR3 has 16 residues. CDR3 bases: TGTGCCAGCAGTTTAGTTACAGGGGTACTCTCCTACGAGCAGTACTTC. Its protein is CASSLVTGVLSYEQYF.

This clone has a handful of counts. CDR3 region: CASSLGEETQYF. The CDR3 DNA sequence: TGCGCCAGCAGCTTGGGGGAAGAGACCCAGTACTTC. The chain employs TRBV5-1 and TRBJ2-5, with D hard to call. The germline V gene encodes CDR1 SGHRS and CDR2 YFSETQ. Deletions cut 0 bases from V and 3 bases from J, with 3 bases between. The CDR3 is 12 amino acids.

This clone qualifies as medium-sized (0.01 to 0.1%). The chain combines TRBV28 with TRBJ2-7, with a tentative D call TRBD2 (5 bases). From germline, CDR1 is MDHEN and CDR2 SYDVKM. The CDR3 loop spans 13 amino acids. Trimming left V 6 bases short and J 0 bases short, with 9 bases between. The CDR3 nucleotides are TGTGCCAGCAGAGGAACTAGCTCCTACGAGCAGTACTTC. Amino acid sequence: CASRGTSSYEQYF.

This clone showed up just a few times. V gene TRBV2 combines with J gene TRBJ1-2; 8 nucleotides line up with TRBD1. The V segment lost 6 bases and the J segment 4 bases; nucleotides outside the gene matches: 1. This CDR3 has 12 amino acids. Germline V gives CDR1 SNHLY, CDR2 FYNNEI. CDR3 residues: CASRGQGYGYTF. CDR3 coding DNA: TGTGCCAGCAGAGGACAGGGCTATGGCTACACCTTC.

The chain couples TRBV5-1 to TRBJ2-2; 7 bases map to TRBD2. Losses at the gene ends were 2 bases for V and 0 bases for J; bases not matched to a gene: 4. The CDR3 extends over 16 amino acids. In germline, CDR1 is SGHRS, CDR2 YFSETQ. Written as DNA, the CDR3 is TGCGCCAGCAGCTTTAGCGGGCCGGCGAACACCGGGGAGCTGTTTTTT. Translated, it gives CASSFSGPANTGELFF.

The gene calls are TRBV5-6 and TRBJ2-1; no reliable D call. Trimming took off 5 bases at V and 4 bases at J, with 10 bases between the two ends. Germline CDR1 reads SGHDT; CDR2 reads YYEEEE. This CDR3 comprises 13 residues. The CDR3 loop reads CASRPRSYNEQFF. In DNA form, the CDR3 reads TGTGCCAGCAGGCCTCGGAGTTACAATGAGCAGTTCTTC.

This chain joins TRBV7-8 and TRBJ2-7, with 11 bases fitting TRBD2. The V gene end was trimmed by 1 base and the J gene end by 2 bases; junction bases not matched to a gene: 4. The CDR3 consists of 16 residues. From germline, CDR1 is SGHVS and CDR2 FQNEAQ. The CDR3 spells CASSLGGLAGTYEQYF. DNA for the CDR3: TGTGCCAGCAGCTTAGGTGGACTAGCGGGTACCTACGAGCAGTACTTC.

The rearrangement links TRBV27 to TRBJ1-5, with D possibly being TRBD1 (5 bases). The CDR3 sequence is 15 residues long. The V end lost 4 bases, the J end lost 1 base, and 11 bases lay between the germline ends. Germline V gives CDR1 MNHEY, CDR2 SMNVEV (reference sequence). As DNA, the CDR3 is TGTGCCAGCAGTTCGGGGCAAGGGAGCAATCAGCCCCAGCATTTT. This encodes CASSSGQGSNQPQHF.

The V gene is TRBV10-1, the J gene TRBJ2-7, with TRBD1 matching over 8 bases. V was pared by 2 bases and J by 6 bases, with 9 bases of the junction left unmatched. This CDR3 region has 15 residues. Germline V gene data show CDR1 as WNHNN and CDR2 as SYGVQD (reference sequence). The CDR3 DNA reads TGCGCCAGCAGTGAGGGGTCATCAGGGGGCACCGAGCAGTACTTC. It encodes CASSEGSSGGTEQYF.

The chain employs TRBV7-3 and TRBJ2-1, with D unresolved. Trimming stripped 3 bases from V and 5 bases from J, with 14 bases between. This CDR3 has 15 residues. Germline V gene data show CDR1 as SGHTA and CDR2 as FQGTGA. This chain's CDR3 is CASSLGPTSNNEQFF. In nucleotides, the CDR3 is TGTGCCAGCAGCTTGGGCCCTACGAGCAACAATGAGCAGTTCTTC.

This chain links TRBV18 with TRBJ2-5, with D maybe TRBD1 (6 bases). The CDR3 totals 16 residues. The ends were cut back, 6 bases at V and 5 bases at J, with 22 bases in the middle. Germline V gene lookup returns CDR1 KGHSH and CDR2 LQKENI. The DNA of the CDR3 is TGTGCCAGCTCCCCAGAGTCGGGACATTTAGTGGAGACCCAGTACTTC. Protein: CASSPESGHLVETQYF.

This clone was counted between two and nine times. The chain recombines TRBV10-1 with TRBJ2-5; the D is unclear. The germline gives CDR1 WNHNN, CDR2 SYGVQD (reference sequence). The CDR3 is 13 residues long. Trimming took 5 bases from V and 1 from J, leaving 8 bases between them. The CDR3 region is CASSRNIQETQYF. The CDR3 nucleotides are TGCGCCAGCAGTAGGAACATCCAAGAGACCCAGTACTTC.

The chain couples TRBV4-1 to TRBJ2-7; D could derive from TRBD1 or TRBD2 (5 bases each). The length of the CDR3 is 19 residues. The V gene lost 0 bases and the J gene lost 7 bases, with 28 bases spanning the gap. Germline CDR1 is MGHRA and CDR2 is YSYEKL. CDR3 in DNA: TGCGCCAGCAGCCAAGATAGCTCCCGCGGCGAGGGGTTTATGATGGAGCAGTACTTC. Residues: CASSQDSSRGEGFMMEQYF.

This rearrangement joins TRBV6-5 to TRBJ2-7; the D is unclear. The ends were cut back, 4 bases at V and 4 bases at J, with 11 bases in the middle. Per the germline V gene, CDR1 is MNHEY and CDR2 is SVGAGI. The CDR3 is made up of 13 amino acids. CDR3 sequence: CASSLKGSYEQYF. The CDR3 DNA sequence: TGTGCCAGCAGTTTAAAGGGTAGTTACGAGCAGTACTTC.

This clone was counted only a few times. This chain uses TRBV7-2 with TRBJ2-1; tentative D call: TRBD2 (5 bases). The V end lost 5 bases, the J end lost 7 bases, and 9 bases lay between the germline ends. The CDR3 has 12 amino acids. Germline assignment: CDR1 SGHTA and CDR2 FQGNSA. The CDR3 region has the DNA TGTGCCAGCAGCCGCGAGGGAAATGAGCAGTTCTTC. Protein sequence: CASSREGNEQFF.

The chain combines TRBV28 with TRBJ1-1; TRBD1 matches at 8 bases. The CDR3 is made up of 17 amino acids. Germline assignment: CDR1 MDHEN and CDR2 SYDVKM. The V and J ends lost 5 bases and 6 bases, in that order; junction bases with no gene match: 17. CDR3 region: CASSAGVAGGRLAEAFF. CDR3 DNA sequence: TGTGCCAGCAGTGCAGGAGTCGCAGGGGGCCGATTGGCTGAAGCTTTCTTT.

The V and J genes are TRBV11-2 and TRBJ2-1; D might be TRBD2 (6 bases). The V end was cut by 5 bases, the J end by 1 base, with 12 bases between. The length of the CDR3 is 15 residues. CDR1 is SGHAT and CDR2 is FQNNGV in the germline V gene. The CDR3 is CASSQERASYNEQFF. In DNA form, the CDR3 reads TGTGCCAGCAGCCAAGAGCGGGCTTCCTACAATGAGCAGTTCTTC.